This T cell receptor (beta chain) came from a study of naive and memory T cell subsets. Whole-study findings and limits: Naive repertoires, especially CD8, held a few larger clonotypes, possibly memory cells re-expressing CD45RA. TCR abundance followed a power law differing between naive and memory subsets.

A remark on this clonotype: What it binds is not known.

This CDR3 region has 9 residues. Trimming stripped 8 bases from V and 13 bases from J, with 6 bases between. Both TRBC1 and TRBC2 were covered by a beta constant-region primer of two equimolar oligonucleotides. The ligated cDNA underwent four PCR rounds using SP2 and nested alpha and beta constant-region primers. Each CDR3 protein is one row after TCRdb ran MiXCR on the UMI-ligation and nested PCR reads. Of approximately 100,000 distinct CDR3 sequences listed, around 13% are singletons. Alpha and beta libraries were amplified separately from the second PCR onward. CD4 T cells were positively selected, then CD8 T cells from the CD4-negative fraction.

The sample comprised naive CD8+ T cells from blood. This TCR derives from a human donor in good health. The chain uses TRBV12-3 or TRBV12-4 and TRBJ1-6; D unclear. Here the CDR3 reads CASGQPLHF. As DNA, the CDR3 is TGTGCCAGCGGGCAGCCCCTCCACTTT.